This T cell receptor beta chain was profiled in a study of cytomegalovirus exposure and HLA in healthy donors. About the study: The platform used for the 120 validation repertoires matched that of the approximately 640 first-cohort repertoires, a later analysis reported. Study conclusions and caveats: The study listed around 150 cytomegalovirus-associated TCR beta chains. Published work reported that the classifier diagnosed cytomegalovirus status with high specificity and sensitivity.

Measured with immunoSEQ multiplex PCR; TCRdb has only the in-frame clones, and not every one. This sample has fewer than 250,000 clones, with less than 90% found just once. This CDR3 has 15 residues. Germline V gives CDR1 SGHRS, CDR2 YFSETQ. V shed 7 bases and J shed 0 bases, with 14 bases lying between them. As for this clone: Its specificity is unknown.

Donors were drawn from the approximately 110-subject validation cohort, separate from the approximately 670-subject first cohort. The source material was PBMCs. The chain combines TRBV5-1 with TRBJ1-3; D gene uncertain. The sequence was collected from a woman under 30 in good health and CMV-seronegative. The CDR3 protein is CASGIDGSSGNTIYF. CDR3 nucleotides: TGCGCCAGCGGAATAGACGGGAGCTCTGGAAACACCATATATTTT. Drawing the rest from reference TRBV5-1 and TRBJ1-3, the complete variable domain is KAGVTQTPRYLIKTRGQQVTLSCSPISGHRSVSWYQQTPGQGLQFLFEYFSETQRNKGNFPGRFSGRQFSNSRSEMNVSTLELGDSALYLCASGIDGSSGNTIYFGEGSWLTVV.